This T cell receptor (beta chain) was identified during a study of blood T cell repertoires in COVID-19 (TCRdb year 2020). Some background on the complete study: Samples covering the acute and convalescent phases of COVID-19 were provided by collaborators in the United States, Italy and Spain. Samples came from the ongoing ImmuneRACE study (first 160 participants) plus 1,254 subjects from 6 global collaborators. Deeply sampled blood TCRbeta repertoires from subjects exposed to, actively infected with, or recovered from COVID-19 were included in the dataset. HLA class I and class II types, where available, came from metadata supplied by the sample provider rather than from assay-based typing. The prospective study material was composed of cDNA or gDNA derived from T cells, B-cell-depleted T cells, or PBMCs. Sample metadata almost always included a de-identified subject ID, COVID-19 status, age in years and sex. The repertoires were released in a freely available public database intended as a resource for research on the immune response to SARS-CoV-2.

TCRbeta CDR3 regions were amplified from genomic DNA by means of the immunoSEQ Assay, a bias-controlled multiplex PCR. Per the authors' processing: Within the assay, amplification of reference gene primers was used to estimate how many nucleated cells each sample contained. To quantify the absolute abundance of each unique TCRbeta CDR3 rearrangement, sequence reads were collapsed and filtered. For each sample, productive Simpson clonality was calculated as the square root of Simpson's diversity index across productive rearrangements. In TCRdb, the immuneACCESS table is reduced to in-frame sequences with V and J assigned. These tables do not hold every clone; where another copy was compared, an unresolved V gene accounts for under half, and the others remain unexplained. V, J and clone size derive from that table, while D and trimming were established from the DNA sequence. This sample comprises about 240,000 clones, 85% of them detected only once. The top ten hold more than 6% of the sample.

Whole blood was collected in K2EDTA tubes by collaborating institutions according to the institutions' own protocols. For TCRbeta analysis, collaborators shipped samples as frozen whole blood, isolated PBMCs, or DNA extracted from either of those sample types. Points on this clone: Its antigen is not yet known. Base qualities are missing; no much larger clone stands one base away.

V is pared back by 6 bases and J by 0 bases, with 24 bases lying between the germline termini. There are 19 amino acids in the CDR3, from cysteine to phenylalanine inclusive. The entry retains the CDR3 DNA only, 57 bases that are in frame from base 1. Looking up the germline V gene yields CDR1 KGHSH and CDR2 LQKENI. The paper's findings and limits, for the study overall: The quantity of clinical and demographic metadata differed by source and by participant and was supplied without curation.

Sequencing was performed on peripheral blood. This TCR was sampled from a woman aged 55 to 70 with active or convalescent COVID-19. The sequence links TRBV18 to TRBJ1-5; confidence is insufficient to name the D gene. The DNA sequence is as follows: TGTGCCAGCTCCCCCGGGGAGGGCCTCCCGATTTCTAGCAATCAGCCCCAGCATTTT. This gives the protein CASSPGEGLPISSNQPQHF.